This T cell receptor (beta chain) was identified during a study of cytomegalovirus exposure and HLA in healthy donors. The CDR3 length is 14 residues. Germline CDR1 reads SGHRS; CDR2 reads YFSETQ. V gave up 3 bases and J gave up 9 bases, with 13 bases separating them. Researchers ran the PCR with 60 Vbeta and 13 Jbeta primers. Produced via immunoSEQ multiplex PCR; TCRdb's table is partial and in-frame only. There are some 38,000 clones in the sample; 68% occur only once, and around 4% lies in the top ten. The sequence came from a man aged 40-50 years in good health and CMV-seronegative. The specimen sequenced was PBMCs. The chain has TRBV5-1 and TRBJ1-6; weak D call: TRBD1 (5 bases). CDR3 sequence: CASSSGDYGSPLHF. CDR3 DNA: TGCGCCAGCAGCTCGGGGGATTATGGTTCACCCCTCCACTTT.